This T cell receptor beta chain was recovered during a study of early stage breast cancer tumors. The protocol was immunoSEQ multiplex PCR, while the TCRdb copy is restricted to in-frame clones and leaves out a portion. The sample records tens of thousands of clones, more than 65% being singletons. The CDR3 is 14 residues long. The J segment lost 6 bases and the V segment lost 4 bases, leaving 5 bases of the junction unmatched. Germline V gene sequence: CDR1 SGHRS, CDR2 YFSETQ. This TCR was recovered from a person aged 40-50 years with breast cancer. The gene calls are TRBV5-1 and TRBJ2-1, with TRBD1 matching 9 bases. The sample comprised blood. This CDR3 is CASSRQGVGNEQFF. The CDR3 coding sequence is TGCGCCAGCAGCCGACAGGGGGTAGGCAATGAGCAGTTCTTC.